This is a list of T cell receptor beta chains from one sample in a study of cytomegalovirus exposure and HLA in healthy donors. Here immunoSEQ multiplex PCR was the method, and the copy in TCRdb shows in-frame clones only, minus some. Of roughly 230,000 clones listed, approximately 91% were seen once; the top ten hold about 1.7%. Sequencing was carried out using PBMCs. Source of these receptors: a girl aged 2-10 years in good health and CMV-seronegative. Both conserved end residues are trimmed from each CDR3. Each record gives: V gene, J gene, CDR3 protein.

TRBV7-9	TRBJ1-4	ASSQGQGWEKLF
TRBV6-5	TRBJ1-1	ASSLLTGTEAF
TRBV6-6	TRBJ1-1	ASRRDRVDTEAF
TRBV4-2	TRBJ2-1	ASSQEPYPGGDEQF
TRBV2	TRBJ1-2	ASSEGALGSIYGYT
TRBV4-1	TRBJ1-1	ASSQPSENYRQGAMNTEAF
TRBV19	TRBJ1-1	ASSTGQSLNTEAF
TRBV4-1	TRBJ2-1	ASSRGDEQF
TRBV27	TRBJ2-3	ASSSLGGKGPDTDTQY
TRBV9	TRBJ2-1	ASSVATSGGEQF
TRBV4-1	TRBJ1-5	ASSQVGAGNQPQH
TRBV6-5	TRBJ1-2	ACSRDRSGYGYT
TRBV7-6	TRBJ1-1	ASSLDAGMNTEAF
TRBV13	TRBJ2-3	ASSSPSGGNTDTQY
TRBV28	TRBJ1-5	ASTWGTGVVQPQH
TRBV7-9	TRBJ1-2	ASTQFPIYGYT
TRBV7-9	TRBJ1-2	ASTQPADGYT
TRBV27	TRBJ2-7	ASSFRQGPGSYEQY
TRBV5-6	TRBJ2-3	ASSLGGTSTDTQY
TRBV5-1	TRBJ1-5	ASNLDIHNQPQH
TRBV10-3	TRBJ1-2	AISESLGGIDGYT
TRBV28	TRBJ1-1	ASSPLHTTNTEAF
TRBV11-2	TRBJ2-5	ASSLGSGVQETQY
TRBV4-2	TRBJ1-1	ASSQDWGETEAF
TRBV28	TRBJ2-3	ASKAGGITDTQY
TRBV11-2	TRBJ2-7	ASSLGTGGRQY
TRBV6-1	TRBJ1-6	ASSATGTASPLH
TRBV7-9	TRBJ2-1	ASSLDRYNEQF
TRBV29-1	TRBJ2-2	SVEPQGAGELF
TRBV15	TRBJ1-5	ATSRTGGENNQPQH
TRBV5-6	-	ASSSGLAIEQY
TRBV5-1	TRBJ2-7	ASSLARVGYEQY
TRBV27	TRBJ2-1	ASSLLWDRATNEQF
TRBV5-1	TRBJ2-7	ASSRTGSSYEQY
TRBV19	TRBJ1-1	ASRSPNTEAF
TRBV6-4	TRBJ2-2	ASSDGLAGVANTGELF
TRBV19	TRBJ1-1	ASRRQLNTEAF
TRBV10-2	TRBJ2-7	ASSVSGQIYEQY
TRBV29-1	TRBJ1-3	SVEDPGIDGNTIY
TRBV27	TRBJ2-1	ASSRGTSGPDNEQF
TRBV6-4	TRBJ2-2	ASSESPNTGELF
TRBV5-4	TRBJ2-3	ASSLLANTQY
TRBV30	TRBJ2-3	ASAGYDTDTQY
TRBV5-5	TRBJ1-1	ASSLTTEAF
TRBV7-9	TRBJ1-1	ASSSPGQAF
TRBV6-1	TRBJ1-1	ASSETFGTASLDGTEAF
TRBV7-7	TRBJ2-3	ASSLTSSTDTQY
TRBV5-1	TRBJ2-7	ASSFRAGGSEQY
TRBV4-1	TRBJ2-1	ASRAGTSLNEQF
TRBV10-1	TRBJ2-4	ASSAYRTPPNIQY
TRBV5-8	TRBJ2-2	ASSSRQGANTGELF
TRBV29-1	TRBJ1-2	SADRSYGYT
TRBV7-9	TRBJ2-7	ASSLRLDSYEQY
TRBV30	TRBJ2-7	AWRAGGLYEQY
TRBV14	TRBJ2-5	ASSGIAGGPEETQY
TRBV6-1	TRBJ1-1	ASSEIGGWDDEAF
TRBV11-2	TRBJ1-4	ASSRAEKLF